The rows below give T cell receptor beta chains drawn from one sample of a study of spatial heterogeneity in lung cancer. One entry per CDR3 protein results from TCRdb running MiXCR on the 5' RACE reads. Here the sample spans thousands of distinct CDR3 sequences, around 5% being singletons. Sequencing used lung tumor tissue, obtained at surgery. These receptors all stem from a female donor with early-stage non-small cell lung cancer. The CDR3 runs from the conserved cysteine through the conserved F or W. The order of the fields is clone size, J gene, V gene, D gene, CDR3 protein, CDR3 DNA. A D gene is named only where the DNA matches it firmly. Not every row has a clone size; where given, it reads once, few, many or a size class.

many,TRBJ2-7,TRBV2,.,CASRVDRGKTYEQYF,TGTGCCAGCAGAGTGGACAGAGGTAAAACCTACGAGCAGTACTTC
many,TRBJ1-1,TRBV29-1,TRBD1,CSVLLDRGLRYSTEAFF,TGCAGCGTTTTACTGGACAGGGGCCTTAGGTATAGCACTGAAGCTTTCTTT
medium-sized,TRBJ2-3,TRBV20-1,.,CSAEWTVSGDTQYF,TGCAGTGCAGAATGGACAGTCTCGGGAGATACGCAGTATTTT
once,TRBJ2-3,TRBV5-6,.,CASRVGTDTQYF,TGTGCCAGCCGGGTAGGCACAGATACGCAGTATTTT
medium-sized,TRBJ1-5,TRBV4-2,.,CASSPSGPNQPQHF,TGTGCCAGCAGCCCCTCAGGGCCTAATCAGCCCCAGCATTTT
many,TRBJ2-1,TRBV5-1,TRBD2,CASSQYLFRDYYNEQFF,TGCGCCAGCAGCCAATATCTTTTCCGGGACTATTACAATGAGCAGTTCTTC
many,TRBJ1-1,TRBV6-6,.,CASSPTPPTEAFF,TGTGCCAGCAGTCCTACCCCGCCCACTGAAGCTTTCTTT
medium-sized,TRBJ2-5,TRBV9,.,CASSVDGGGKTQYF,TGTGCCAGCAGCGTAGACGGCGGGGGCAAGACCCAGTACTTC
medium-sized,TRBJ2-3,TRBV19,TRBD1,CASSWGTDTDTQYF,TGTGCCAGTAGTTGGGGGACAGACACAGATACGCAGTATTTT
medium-sized,TRBJ1-1,TRBV6-2/TRBV6-3,.,CASSLHIGGNTEAFF,TGTGCCAGCAGTCTCCACATAGGGGGGAACACTGAAGCTTTCTTT
medium-sized,TRBJ2-7,TRBV20-1,.,CSASMADRPREQYF,TGCAGTGCTAGCATGGCGGATCGCCCTCGCGAGCAGTACTTC
medium-sized,TRBJ1-5,TRBV12-3/TRBV12-4,.,CASSLPTSNQPQHF,TGTGCCAGCAGTTTACCGACCAGCAATCAGCCCCAGCATTTT
medium-sized,TRBJ1-5,TRBV5-8,.,CASSLGGQTNQPQHF,TGTGCCAGCAGCTTGGGTGGACAGACCAATCAGCCCCAGCATTTT
medium-sized,TRBJ2-5,TRBV7-2,TRBD2,CASSLLAGGLGTQYF,TGTGCCAGCAGCTTACTGGCGGGGGGGCTCGGGACCCAGTACTTC
large,TRBJ2-7,TRBV5-6,.,CASSLADSSYEQYF,TGTGCCAGCAGCTTGGCGGACAGTTCCTACGAGCAGTACTTC
medium-sized,TRBJ1-4,TRBV19,.,CASALQETTNEKLFF,TGTGCCAGTGCCTTACAGGAGACAACTAATGAAAAACTGTTTTTT
.,TRBJ2-1,TRBV19,TRBD1,CASTSGTGVIHEQFF,TGTGCCAGTACCTCCGGGACAGGGGTTATTCATGAGCAGTTCTTC
medium-sized,TRBJ2-7,TRBV20-1,TRBD1,CSARDLQGARYEQYF,TGCAGTGCTAGAGATCTACAGGGGGCGCGCTACGAGCAGTACTTC
medium-sized,TRBJ2-3,TRBV4-2,.,CASTSSSTDTQYF,TGTGCCAGCACCAGCTCCTCCACAGATACGCAGTATTTT
medium-sized,TRBJ2-3,TRBV12-3/TRBV12-4,.,CASSLVGTREDTQYF,TGTGCCAGCAGTTTAGTGGGCACCCGGGAGGATACGCAGTATTTT
many,TRBJ1-5,TRBV7-2,TRBD1,CASSKYDRGLQPQHF,TGTGCCAGCAGCAAATACGACAGGGGCCTCCAGCCCCAGCATTTT
large,TRBJ2-7,TRBV30,.,CAWNRPGTSNEQYF,TGTGCCTGGAACCGACCCGGGACGTCCAACGAGCAGTACTTC
.,TRBJ2-7,TRBV4-2,.,CASSSTLEQYF,TGTGCCAGCAGCTCGACTCTCGAGCAGTACTTC
few,TRBJ2-5,TRBV14,.,CASSPTAKFHLSQGETQYF,TGTGCCAGCAGCCCGACCGCCAAGTTCCACCTGAGCCAGGGAGAGACCCAGTACTTC
medium-sized,TRBJ1-1,TRBV10-3,.,CAILGQGDTEAFF,TGTGCCATCCTCGGTCAGGGTGACACTGAAGCTTTCTTT
many,TRBJ2-5,TRBV5-1,.,CASSYRLQGKETQYF,TGCGCCAGCAGCTACCGACTACAGGGAAAAGAGACCCAGTACTTC
medium-sized,TRBJ2-3,TRBV5-1,TRBD1,CASSSTGGDSDTQYF,TGCGCCAGCAGCTCCACAGGGGGCGATTCGGATACGCAGTATTTT
many,TRBJ1-6,TRBV2,.,CASSPGLDHSPLHF,TGTGCCAGCAGTCCGGGACTGGACCATTCACCCCTCCACTTT
many,TRBJ1-3,TRBV20-1,.,CSAQSRLTTSSGNTIYF,TGCAGTGCTCAGAGCAGGTTGACAACATCCTCTGGAAACACCATATATTTT
.,TRBJ1-5,TRBV29-1,.,CSVQGGNQPQHF,TGCAGCGTCCAAGGAGGGAATCAGCCCCAGCATTTT
medium-sized,TRBJ2-3,TRBV2,.,CASSDQGSTLGTQYF,TGTGCCAGCAGTGATCAGGGATCTACTCTAGGTACGCAGTATTTT
medium-sized,TRBJ1-1,TRBV7-9,.,CASSETGANTEAFF,TGTGCCAGCAGCGAGACGGGGGCGAACACTGAAGCTTTCTTT
medium-sized,TRBJ2-1,TRBV29-1,.,CSVPGLGGNEQFF,TGCAGCGTACCGGGACTTGGGGGCAATGAGCAGTTCTTC
medium-sized,TRBJ1-5,TRBV27,TRBD1,CASRHIGQGDNQPQHF,TGTGCCAGTAGACACATCGGACAGGGTGACAATCAGCCCCAGCATTTT
many,TRBJ2-2,TRBV7-8,.,CASSLVNFGSSDGELFF,TGTGCCAGCAGCTTAGTTAATTTTGGTTCGTCGGACGGGGAGCTGTTTTTT
medium-sized,TRBJ2-3,TRBV7-2,.,CASSLGGRSYTDTQYF,TGTGCCAGCAGCTTAGGGGGGCGGTCCTACACAGATACGCAGTATTTT
medium-sized,TRBJ2-1,TRBV7-9,.,CASSLDGLQVEQFF,TGTGCCAGCAGCCTCGACGGGCTACAGGTAGAGCAGTTCTTC
medium-sized,TRBJ2-7,TRBV7-2,.,CASSSRPGLTGEQYF,TGTGCCAGCAGCTCTCGGCCGGGGCTGACGGGCGAGCAGTACTTC
hyperexpanded,TRBJ2-2,TRBV7-8,TRBD1,CASSTPDRETANTGELFF,TGTGCCAGCAGCACCCCCGACAGGGAAACCGCGAACACCGGGGAGCTGTTTTTT
medium-sized,TRBJ2-1,TRBV5-6,TRBD1,CASSLGDRGQDEQFF,TGTGCCAGCAGTCTCGGGGACAGGGGGCAGGATGAGCAGTTCTTC
many,TRBJ1-1,TRBV5-1,.,CASSPGGTRARAEAFF,TGCGCCAGCAGCCCCGGGGGGACAAGAGCGAGGGCTGAAGCTTTCTTT
medium-sized,TRBJ1-1,TRBV6-4,.,CASSLIPNTEAFF,TGTGCCAGCAGCCTAATACCGAACACTGAAGCTTTCTTT
medium-sized,TRBJ1-2,TRBV29-1,TRBD1,CSVTTGLRGYTF,TGCAGCGTCACGACAGGGTTACGTGGCTACACCTTC
many,TRBJ2-1,TRBV18,TRBD2,CASSLLAGAGEQFF,TGTGCCAGCTCCCTACTAGCGGGGGCGGGTGAGCAGTTCTTC
medium-sized,TRBJ1-2,TRBV29-1,TRBD1,CSAVPRGFNGYTF,TGCAGCGCCGTCCCCAGGGGGTTTAATGGCTACACCTTC
medium-sized,TRBJ1-6,TRBV4-3,.,CASSPGVQENSPLHF,TGCGCCAGCAGCCCTGGGGTCCAAGAAAATTCACCCCTCCACTTT
many,TRBJ2-3,TRBV20-1,TRBD2,CSAKEREHTDTQYF,TGCAGTGCTAAAGAGCGGGAGCACACAGATACGCAGTATTTT
medium-sized,TRBJ1-2,TRBV28,.,CAIEGQGNGYTF,TGTGCCATAGAGGGGCAGGGCAATGGCTACACCTTC
medium-sized,TRBJ2-7,TRBV10-3,TRBD1,CAISERWDSSYEQYF,TGTGCCATCAGTGAGAGATGGGACAGTAGCTACGAGCAGTACTTC
medium-sized,TRBJ1-2,TRBV20-1,TRBD1,CSAAGQGLSGYTF,TGCAGTGCTGCGGGACAGGGGCTTTCTGGCTACACCTTC
many,TRBJ2-2,TRBV7-6,TRBD1,CASSLGAGGPAGNTGELFF,TGTGCCAGCAGCTTAGGGGCAGGGGGCCCAGCGGGTAACACCGGGGAGCTGTTTTTT
many,TRBJ2-5,TRBV20-1,.,CSANNRRDQETQYF,TGCAGTGCTAACAATCGCCGGGATCAAGAGACCCAGTACTTC
medium-sized,TRBJ1-2,TRBV4-3,TRBD1,CASSQDYQRDSYGYTF,TGCGCCAGCAGCCAAGATTATCAGCGGGACAGCTATGGCTACACCTTC
.,TRBJ2-7,TRBV7-6,.,CASSFIAEGSVGEQYF,TGTGCCAGCAGCTTCATAGCGGAAGGGAGTGTAGGCGAGCAGTACTTC
many,TRBJ2-2,TRBV12-3/TRBV12-4,.,CASRPGRDTGELFF,TGTGCCAGCAGGCCGGGACGAGACACCGGGGAGCTGTTTTTT
medium-sized,TRBJ1-1,TRBV7-2,.,CASSPSRGVTEAFF,TGTGCCAGCAGCCCGTCTAGGGGGGTCACTGAAGCTTTCTTT
medium-sized,TRBJ1-6,TRBV28,TRBD1,CASRTDRERSPLHF,TGTGCCAGCAGAACGGACAGGGAGCGCTCACCCCTCCACTTT